This TCR beta chain was identified during a study of cytomegalovirus exposure and HLA in healthy donors (dated by TCRdb to 2016 to 2017). Background for the entire study: The 500 to 800 repertoires of the first cohort and the 95 to 150 validation repertoires were produced on the same platform, according to a later analysis. The study aimed to test whether signatures of past pathogen exposure could be identified by cataloging public T cell receptors. A separate validation cohort of about 110 different subjects was used in addition to the roughly 700-subject first cohort. High-throughput TCR immunosequencing, statistical association of individual TCRs with disease status, and machine learning were combined to predict cytomegalovirus infection status.

To prepare the library, the immunoSEQ multiplex PCR assay was applied. In the authors' own workflow: A statistical classification framework was developed to diagnose cytomegalovirus status using the catalog of TCR beta chain sequences. TCRdb carries this immuneACCESS record with in-frame sequences only. Its versions omit some clonotypes, under half of them owing to an unresolved V gene in the studies checked, with the rest unexplained. That table furnishes V, J and clone size, whereas the DNA furnished D and trimming. The sample includes more than 85,000 clones, with around nine tenths observed a single time. Approximately 2.3% of the sample belongs to the ten largest clones. Donors formed part of the validation cohort, which comprised about 120 subjects and was distinct from the first cohort of several hundred subjects. CDR1 and CDR2 were assigned from the germline V gene (reference sequence) as MNHEY and SMNVEV. From the cysteine up to the phenylalanine, the CDR3 has a length of 16 residues. Only the CDR3 DNA is retained, 48 bases long and in frame from the first base. Here V drops 5 bases and J drops 4 bases, and the junction holds 9 bases not matched to any gene.

General study outcomes and caveats: In vitro tests confirmed that a few of the cytomegalovirus-associated TCR beta chains recognize cytomegalovirus antigens. In the study, roughly 160 TCR beta chains were listed as associated with cytomegalovirus. In a later analysis, TCRs clustered in the first cohort were found to also tend to co-occur in the 130 or so validation repertoires, with 90% to 95% of cluster scores above 0. Across donors, most TCR sequences were observed very rarely, whereas some public TCRs were present in many individuals. A later analysis had no HLA typing for the validation cohort, so co-occurrence there was scored across all 120 repertoires. It was suggested by the authors that the approach could potentially be generalized to other disease states and immunological phenotypes. The classifier was reported to diagnose cytomegalovirus status with high specificity and sensitivity in both the original and validation cohorts.

Details on this clone: Its target antigen remains unknown. It has no much larger one-base neighbor in the sample; base qualities were not kept.

The receptor chain draws on TRBV27 and TRBJ2-7, and 12 bases in between align with TRBD2. The sequencing sample was made of PBMCs. The sequence was collected from a woman aged 18-29 years in good health and CMV-seronegative. The DNA is as follows: TGTGCCAGCAGTCCCCGCCGGACTAGCGGGGTATACGAGCAGTACTTC. It codes for CASSPRRTSGVYEQYF.